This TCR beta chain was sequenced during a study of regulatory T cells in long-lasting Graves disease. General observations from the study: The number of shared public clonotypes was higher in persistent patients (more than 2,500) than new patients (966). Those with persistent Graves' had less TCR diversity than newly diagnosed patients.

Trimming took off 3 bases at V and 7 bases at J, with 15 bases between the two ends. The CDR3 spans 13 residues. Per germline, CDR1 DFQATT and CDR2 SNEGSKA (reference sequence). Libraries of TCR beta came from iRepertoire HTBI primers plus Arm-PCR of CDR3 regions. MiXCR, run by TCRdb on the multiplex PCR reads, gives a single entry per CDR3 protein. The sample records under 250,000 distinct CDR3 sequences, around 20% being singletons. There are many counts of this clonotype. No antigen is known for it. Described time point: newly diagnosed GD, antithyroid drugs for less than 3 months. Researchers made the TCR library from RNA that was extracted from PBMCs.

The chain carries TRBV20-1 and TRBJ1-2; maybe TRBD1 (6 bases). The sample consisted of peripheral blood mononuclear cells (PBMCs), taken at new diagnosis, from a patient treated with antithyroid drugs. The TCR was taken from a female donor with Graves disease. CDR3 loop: CSASEAGEGGYTF. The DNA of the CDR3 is TGCAGTGCTAGTGAGGCAGGGGAGGGTGGCTACACCTTC.